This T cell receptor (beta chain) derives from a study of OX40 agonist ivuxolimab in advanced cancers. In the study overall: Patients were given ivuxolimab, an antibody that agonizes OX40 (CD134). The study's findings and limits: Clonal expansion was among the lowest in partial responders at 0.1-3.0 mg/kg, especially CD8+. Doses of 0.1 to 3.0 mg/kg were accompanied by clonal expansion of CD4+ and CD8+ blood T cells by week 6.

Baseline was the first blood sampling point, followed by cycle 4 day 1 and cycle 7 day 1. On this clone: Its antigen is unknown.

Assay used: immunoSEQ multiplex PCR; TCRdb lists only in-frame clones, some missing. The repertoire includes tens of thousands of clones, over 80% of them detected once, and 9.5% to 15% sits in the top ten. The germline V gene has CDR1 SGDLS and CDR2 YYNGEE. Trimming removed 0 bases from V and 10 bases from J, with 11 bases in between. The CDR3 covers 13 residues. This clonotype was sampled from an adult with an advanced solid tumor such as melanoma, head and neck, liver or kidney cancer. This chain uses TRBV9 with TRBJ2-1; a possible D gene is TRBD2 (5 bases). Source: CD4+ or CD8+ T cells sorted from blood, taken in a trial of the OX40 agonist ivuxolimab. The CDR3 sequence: CASSVGERTEQFF. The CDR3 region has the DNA TGTGCCAGCAGCGTAGGGGAGCGGACCGAGCAGTTCTTC.